These T cell receptor beta chains were read from a single sample in a study of response to subunit inactivated influenza vaccine. Each CDR3 protein is one row after TCRdb ran MiXCR on the RT-PCR reads. The table has some 850,000 distinct CDR3 sequences, about a fifth seen once. The sequences come from PBMCs from blood, collected 5 to 6 days after vaccination. The receptor source for this set is a man aged 45-65 years who received an inactivated influenza vaccine. Both conserved end residues are part of each CDR3. Fields, in order: J gene, V gene, D gene, clone size, CDR3 protein, CDR3 DNA. A D gene is named only where the DNA matches it firmly. Only some rows state a clone size, as once, few, many or a class for expanded clones.

J: TRBJ1-2; V: TRBV7-2; D: -; size: few; CDR3: CASSPSTAYGYTF; DNA: TGTGCCAGCAGCCCGTCGACAGCGTATGGCTACACCTTC
J: TRBJ2-1; V: TRBV2; D: TRBD2; size: few; CDR3: CASSEVWASGRAPHNEQFF; DNA: TGTGCCAGCAGTGAAGTTTGGGCTAGCGGGAGGGCCCCCCACAATGAGCAGTTCTTC
J: TRBJ2-1; V: TRBV5-1; D: TRBD2; size: few; CDR3: CASSLVSSGGEQFF; DNA: TGCGCCAGCAGCTTGGTTTCTAGCGGGGGGGAGCAGTTCTTC
J: TRBJ2-5; V: TRBV20-1; D: TRBD2; size: many; CDR3: CSASRWGGQETQYF; DNA: TGCAGTGCTTCCCGGTGGGGGGGCCAAGAGACCCAGTACTTC
J: TRBJ1-2; V: TRBV5-1; D: TRBD1; size: few; CDR3: CASSSTGDKVDGYTF; DNA: TGCGCCAGCAGCTCGACAGGGGACAAGGTCGATGGCTACACCTTC
J: TRBJ2-7; V: TRBV28; D: -; size: -; CDR3: CDSSRSSYEQYF; DNA: TGTGACAGCAGTCGCAGCTCCTACGAGCAGTACTTC
J: TRBJ2-2; V: TRBV5-1; D: -; size: many; CDR3: CASSLALNRDTGELFF; DNA: TGCGCCAGCAGCTTGGCCCTAAACCGGGACACCGGGGAGCTGTTTTTT
J: TRBJ2-2; V: TRBV7-6; D: -; size: -; CDR3: CASSLAPGRGTGELFF; DNA: TGTGCCAGCAGCTTAGCGCCAGGCCGGGGGACCGGGGAGCTGTTTTTT
J: TRBJ2-2; V: TRBV7-2; D: TRBD1; size: -; CDR3: CASSFHRGHTGELFF; DNA: TGTGCCAGCAGCTTCCACAGGGGGCACACCGGGGAGCTGTTTTTT
J: TRBJ2-1; V: TRBV2; D: -; size: -; CDR3: CASTTDSGSYNEQFF; DNA: TGTGCCAGCACTACGGACAGCGGGTCCTACAATGAGCAGTTCTTC
J: TRBJ1-1; V: TRBV6-1; D: TRBD1; size: -; CDR3: CASSEWWTGQNTEAFF; DNA: TGTGCCAGCAGTGAATGGTGGACAGGGCAGAACACTGAAGCTTTCTTT
J: TRBJ2-1; V: TRBV29-1; D: TRBD2; size: -; CDR3: CSVGQRLAGGRQFF; DNA: TGCAGCGTTGGGCAGCGACTAGCGGGAGGCCGGCAGTTCTTC
J: TRBJ2-3; V: TRBV9; D: -; size: few; CDR3: CASSVRGSSTDTQYF; DNA: TGTGCCAGCAGCGTTCGGGGGTCTAGCACAGATACGCAGTATTTT
J: TRBJ2-7; V: TRBV20-1; D: -; size: -; CDR3: CSASPPGLIYEQYF; DNA: TGCAGTGCTAGTCCCCCGGGACTTATCTACGAGCAGTACTTC
J: TRBJ2-3; V: TRBV12-3/TRBV12-4; D: -; size: few; CDR3: CASRRGGGATDTQYF; DNA: TGTGCCAGCAGGCGGGGTGGGGGGGCCACAGATACGCAGTATTTT
J: TRBJ2-1; V: TRBV24-1; D: -; size: few; CDR3: CATSEWGAGFNEQFF; DNA: TGTGCCACCAGTGAGTGGGGGGCGGGATTCAATGAGCAGTTCTTC
J: TRBJ2-5; V: TRBV20-1; D: -; size: many; CDR3: CSASKETQYF; DNA: TGCAGCGCCTCTAAGGAGACCCAGTACTTC
J: TRBJ1-1; V: TRBV12-3/TRBV12-4; D: -; size: few; CDR3: CASSTRTSSAFF; DNA: TGTGCCAGCAGTACGAGGACATCCTCGGCTTTCTTT
J: TRBJ2-6; V: TRBV9; D: TRBD1; size: -; CDR3: CASSVVDRGSGANVLTF; DNA: TGTGCCAGCAGCGTCGTGGACAGGGGATCGGGGGCCAACGTCCTGACTTTC
J: TRBJ2-7; V: TRBV12-3/TRBV12-4; D: -; size: few; CDR3: CASTGAPYEQYF; DNA: TGTGCCAGCACCGGGGCGCCCTACGAGCAGTACTTC
J: TRBJ2-7; V: TRBV7-9; D: -; size: many; CDR3: CASSLAVSGLEEQYF; DNA: TGTGCCAGCAGCTTAGCAGTCTCAGGGCTCGAGGAGCAGTACTTC
J: TRBJ2-7; V: TRBV10-3; D: -; size: many; CDR3: CAISELPYEQYF; DNA: TGTGCCATCAGTGAGCTCCCTTACGAGCAGTACTTC
J: TRBJ2-7; V: TRBV12-3/TRBV12-4; D: TRBD1; size: few; CDR3: CASSGTGRWEQYF; DNA: TGTGCCAGCAGTGGGACAGGGAGATGGGAGCAGTACTTC
J: TRBJ2-7; V: TRBV3-1; D: -; size: -; CDR3: CASSQLSGDREQYF; DNA: TGTGCCAGCAGCCAACTCAGTGGGGACCGCGAGCAGTACTTC
J: TRBJ2-7; V: TRBV12-3/TRBV12-4; D: -; size: -; CDR3: CASSPGPEGQYF; DNA: TGTGCCAGCAGTCCGGGGCCAGAGGGGCAGTACTTC
J: TRBJ1-1; V: TRBV28; D: TRBD1; size: -; CDR3: CASSLETGVNTEAFF; DNA: TGTGCCAGCAGTTTAGAGACAGGGGTGAACACTGAAGCTTTCTTT
J: TRBJ2-7; V: TRBV20-1; D: -; size: -; CDR3: CSARIRRYEQYF; DNA: TGCAGTGCTAGAATTAGGCGATACGAGCAGTACTTC
J: TRBJ1-2; V: TRBV20-1; D: -; size: few; CDR3: CSAQYGGGYTF; DNA: TGCAGTGCTCAATACGGGGGTGGCTACACCTTC
J: TRBJ2-2; V: TRBV2; D: -; size: -; CDR3: CASSENGGTNGGELFF; DNA: TGTGCCAGCAGTGAAAATGGCGGGACGAACGGCGGGGAGCTGTTTTTT
J: TRBJ2-1; V: TRBV12-3/TRBV12-4; D: -; size: many; CDR3: CASSPRDRPYSYNEQFF; DNA: TGTGCCAGCAGCCCGAGGGACCGCCCATACTCCTACAATGAGCAGTTCTTC
J: TRBJ2-1; V: TRBV7-6; D: TRBD2; size: few; CDR3: CASSLIPGGPQEQFF; DNA: TGTGCCAGCAGCTTAATACCGGGAGGGCCCCAAGAGCAGTTCTTC
J: TRBJ1-1; V: TRBV28; D: TRBD1; size: many; CDR3: CASSATGGAGAFF; DNA: TGTGCCAGCAGTGCTACAGGGGGCGCGGGGGCTTTCTTT
J: TRBJ2-6; V: TRBV4-3; D: -; size: -; CDR3: CASSQFPTGAGANVLTF; DNA: TGCGCCAGCAGCCAATTTCCGACAGGAGCTGGGGCCAACGTCCTGACTTTC
J: TRBJ2-1; V: TRBV4-3; D: -; size: few; CDR3: CASSRRAGGTYNEQFF; DNA: TGCGCCAGCAGCCGACGGGCCGGCGGTACCTACAATGAGCAGTTCTTC
J: TRBJ1-4; V: TRBV2; D: -; size: -; CDR3: CASESEKLFF; DNA: TGTGCCAGCGAATCGGAAAAACTGTTTTTT
J: TRBJ1-2; V: TRBV7-9; D: -; size: -; CDR3: CASSFRDEGYGYTF; DNA: TGTGCCAGCAGCTTTAGGGATGAGGGCTATGGCTACACCTTC
J: TRBJ2-1; V: TRBV15; D: -; size: -; CDR3: CATSRSLLQGFNEQFF; DNA: TGTGCCACCAGCAGATCACTATTACAGGGTTTCAATGAGCAGTTCTTC
J: TRBJ1-1; V: TRBV4-3; D: -; size: few; CDR3: CASSQDSGDMNTEAFF; DNA: TGCGCCAGCAGCCAAGATAGTGGGGACATGAACACTGAAGCTTTCTTT
J: TRBJ1-3; V: TRBV7-9; D: -; size: -; CDR3: CASSVERFFGNTIYF; DNA: TGTGCCAGCAGCGTAGAACGCTTTTTTGGAAACACCATATATTTT
J: TRBJ2-7; V: TRBV15; D: TRBD2; size: -; CDR3: CATSMSSGVIYEQYF; DNA: TGTGCCACCAGCATGTCTAGCGGGGTGATCTACGAGCAGTACTTC
J: TRBJ2-3; V: TRBV20-1; D: -; size: many; CDR3: CSVTDTQYF; DNA: TGCAGTGTCACAGATACGCAGTATTTT
J: TRBJ1-1; V: TRBV15; D: -; size: few; CDR3: CATSRDTRTEAFF; DNA: TGTGCCACCAGCAGAGATACGAGAACTGAAGCTTTCTTT
J: TRBJ2-4; V: TRBV7-2; D: TRBD2; size: -; CDR3: CASSLQAGNAKNIQYF; DNA: TGTGCCAGCAGCTTACAAGCGGGAAACGCCAAAAACATTCAGTACTTC
J: TRBJ2-7; V: TRBV7-2; D: TRBD2; size: few; CDR3: CASSLSVSPSGSYEQYF; DNA: TGTGCCAGCAGCTTATCTGTCTCCCCTAGCGGTTCCTACGAGCAGTACTTC
J: TRBJ1-1; V: TRBV5-1; D: -; size: many; CDR3: CASSFAGNTEAFF; DNA: TGTGCCAGCAGCTTTGCGGGGAACACTGAAGCTTTCTTT
J: TRBJ2-3; V: TRBV11-2; D: TRBD2; size: -; CDR3: CASSLRAGGRASTDTQYF; DNA: TGTGCCAGCAGCTTAAGAGCGGGAGGGCGAGCTAGCACAGATACGCAGTATTTT
J: TRBJ2-3; V: TRBV7-2; D: TRBD2; size: few; CDR3: CASRIAGGQPDTQYF; DNA: TGTGCCAGCAGAATAGCGGGAGGCCAACCAGATACGCAGTATTTT
J: TRBJ2-1; V: TRBV25-1; D: TRBD1; size: few; CDR3: CASSEFGQGHEQFF; DNA: TGTGCCAGCAGTGAATTTGGACAGGGCCATGAGCAGTTCTTC
J: TRBJ2-1; V: TRBV29-1; D: -; size: many; CDR3: CSALPDSHSYNEQFF; DNA: TGCAGCGCCCTACCTGACAGTCACTCCTACAATGAGCAGTTCTTC
J: TRBJ2-2; V: TRBV29-1; D: -; size: -; CDR3: CSVEDFRGTNTGELFF; DNA: TGCAGCGTTGAAGATTTTCGGGGTACGAACACCGGGGAGCTGTTTTTT
J: TRBJ2-1; V: TRBV30; D: TRBD1; size: -; CDR3: CAWSSPSGQGFVWQFF; DNA: TGTGCCTGGAGTTCACCCTCCGGACAGGGTTTTGTTTGGCAGTTCTTC
J: TRBJ2-3; V: TRBV7-3; D: -; size: once; CDR3: CASSPIRSVATQYF; DNA: TGTGCCAGCAGCCCAATAAGATCTGTTGCTACGCAGTATTTT
J: TRBJ2-7; V: TRBV10-2; D: -; size: -; CDR3: CASSESTGAGVYEQYF; DNA: TGCGCCAGCAGTGAGTCGACGGGGGCGGGGGTCTACGAGCAGTACTTC